The T cell receptor (beta chain) described here comes from a study of T cell repertoires in cytomegalovirus infection. This clonotype was detected many times. Antigen unknown. TCRdb re-analysed the reads in MiXCR, keeping a single row per CDR3 protein. The repertoire has under 350,000 distinct CDR3 sequences, 9.5% of them found once; the top ten carry 3.5% to 4.5%. Study results and caveats: Cumulative frequency of public TCR beta families picked out carriers of CMV plus the relevant HLA.

Per the germline V gene, CDR1 is SGHTA and CDR2 is FQGNSA. There are 14 residues in the CDR3. V was cut by 5 bases and J by 3 bases, with 10 bases left in between. The genes are TRBV7-2 and TRBJ1-4; D perhaps matches TRBD1 (6 bases). The receptor was isolated from a human donor in good health (CMV status not recorded). Some clones in this sample may be carry-over from other donors' samples. Specimen: PBMCs. The CDR3 bases are TGTGCCAGCAGCCCGGACAGACCTAATGAAAAACTGTTTTTT. Amino acid sequence: CASSPDRPNEKLFF.